This TCR beta chain was identified in a study of technical replicates of blood from four donors. CDR1 SGHVS and CDR2 FQNEAQ come from the germline V gene. CDR3 length: 14 residues. V was cut by 0 bases and J by 4 bases, with 10 bases left in between. Clones were read by immunoSEQ multiplex PCR, and TCRdb kept only the in-frame ones, dropping some. The data show about 69,000 clones, approximately 88% seen once. The sample taken for sequencing was PBMCs. The chain is built from TRBV7-8 and TRBJ2-7; D perhaps matches TRBD1 (6 bases). This TCR came from a human donor in good health. Some clones in this sample may be carry-over from other donors' samples. This CDR3 reads CASSLAQQGYEQYF. The CDR3 nucleotides are TGTGCCAGCAGCTTAGCACAACAGGGTTACGAGCAGTACTTC.